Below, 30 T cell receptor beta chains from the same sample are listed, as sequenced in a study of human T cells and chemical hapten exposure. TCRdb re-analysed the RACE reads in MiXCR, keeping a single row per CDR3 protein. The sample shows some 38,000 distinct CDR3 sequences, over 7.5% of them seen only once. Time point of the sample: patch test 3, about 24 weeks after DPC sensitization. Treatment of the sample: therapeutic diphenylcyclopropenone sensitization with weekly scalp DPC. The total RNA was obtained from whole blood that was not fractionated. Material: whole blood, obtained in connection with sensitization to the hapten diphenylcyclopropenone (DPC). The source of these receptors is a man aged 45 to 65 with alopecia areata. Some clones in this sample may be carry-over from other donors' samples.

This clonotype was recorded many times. The CDR3 bases are TGTGCCAGCAGTTTCTTCGGACGGATATTAAGCTCACCCCTCCACTTT. This codes for CASSFFGRILSSPLHF. The rearrangement uses TRBV6-5 and TRBJ1-6; D unclear. Germline CDR1 is MNHEY and CDR2 is SVGAGI. The V end lost 4 bases, the J end lost 10 bases, and 20 bases lay between the germline ends. The CDR3 length is 16 residues.

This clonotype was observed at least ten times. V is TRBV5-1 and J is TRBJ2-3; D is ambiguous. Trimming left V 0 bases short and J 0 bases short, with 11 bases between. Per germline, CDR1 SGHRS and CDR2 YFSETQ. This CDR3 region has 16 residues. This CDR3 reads CASSLAGRSSTDTQYF. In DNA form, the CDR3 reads TGCGCCAGCAGCTTGGCCGGACGGTCTAGCACAGATACGCAGTATTTT.

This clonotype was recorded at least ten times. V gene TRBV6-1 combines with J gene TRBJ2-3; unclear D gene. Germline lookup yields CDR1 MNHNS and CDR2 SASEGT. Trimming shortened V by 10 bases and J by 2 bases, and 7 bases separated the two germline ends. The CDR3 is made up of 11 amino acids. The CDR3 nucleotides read TGTGCCATCACGTTCACAGATACGCAGTATTTT. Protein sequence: CAITFTDTQYF.

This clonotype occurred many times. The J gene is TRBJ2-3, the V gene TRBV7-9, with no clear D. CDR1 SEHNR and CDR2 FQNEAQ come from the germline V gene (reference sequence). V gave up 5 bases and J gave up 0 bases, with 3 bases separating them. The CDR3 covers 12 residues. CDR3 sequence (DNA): TGTGCCAGCAGCGCAAGCACAGATACGCAGTATTTT. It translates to CASSASTDTQYF.

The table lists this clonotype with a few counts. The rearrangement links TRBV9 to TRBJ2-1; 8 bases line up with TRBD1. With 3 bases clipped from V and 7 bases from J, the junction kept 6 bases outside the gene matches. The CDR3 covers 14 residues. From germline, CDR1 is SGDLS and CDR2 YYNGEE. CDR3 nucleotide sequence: TGTGCCAGCAGCGCCGGACAGGGCCTGAATGAGCAGTTCTTC. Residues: CASSAGQGLNEQFF.

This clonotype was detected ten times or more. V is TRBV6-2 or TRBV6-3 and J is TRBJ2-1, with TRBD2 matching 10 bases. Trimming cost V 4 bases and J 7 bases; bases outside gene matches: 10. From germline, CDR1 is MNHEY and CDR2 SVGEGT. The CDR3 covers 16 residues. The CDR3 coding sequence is TGTGCCAGCAGTTTCCCCTTAGCGGGAGGCCAGAATGAGCAGTTCTTC. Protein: CASSFPLAGGQNEQFF.

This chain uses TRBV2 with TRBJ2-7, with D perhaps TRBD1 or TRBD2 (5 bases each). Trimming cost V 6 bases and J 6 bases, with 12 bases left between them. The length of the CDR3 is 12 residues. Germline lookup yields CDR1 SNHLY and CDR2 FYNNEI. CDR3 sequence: CASRGVGTEQYF. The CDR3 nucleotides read TGTGCCAGCAGGGGGGTAGGGACCGAGCAGTACTTC. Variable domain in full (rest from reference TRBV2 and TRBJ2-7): EPEVTQTPSHQVTQMGQEVILRCVPISNHLYFYWYRQILGQKVEFLVSFYNNEISEKSEIFDDQFSVERPDGSNFTLKIRSTKLEDSAMYFCASRGVGTEQYFGPGTRLTVT.

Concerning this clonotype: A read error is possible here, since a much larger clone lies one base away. For the CDR3, the DNA is TGTGCCAGCAGCCGGACAGGGGCCATTCATGGCTACACCTTC. Translated: CASSRTGAIHGYTF. The chain joins TRBV7-9 to TRBJ1-2, with 9 bases identical to TRBD1. Germline trimming cut 5 bases from V and 6 bases from J; bases unmatched to any gene: 7. This CDR3 is 14 amino acids long. Germline values: CDR1 SEHNR, CDR2 FQNEAQ (reference sequence). The full variable domain, completed using reference TRBV7-9 and TRBJ1-2, is DTGVSQNPRHKITKRGQNVTFRCDPISEHNRLYWYRQTLGQGPEFLTYFQNEAQLEKSRLLSDRFSAERPKGSFSTLEIQRTEQGDSAMYLCASSRTGAIHGYTFGSGTRLTVV.

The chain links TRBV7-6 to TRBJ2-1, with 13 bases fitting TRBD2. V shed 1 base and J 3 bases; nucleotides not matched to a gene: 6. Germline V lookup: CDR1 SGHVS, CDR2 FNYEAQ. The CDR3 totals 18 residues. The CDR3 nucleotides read TGTGCCAGCAGCTTAGGGACTAGCGGGAGACTCTACTACAATGAGCAGTTCTTC. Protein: CASSLGTSGRLYYNEQFF.

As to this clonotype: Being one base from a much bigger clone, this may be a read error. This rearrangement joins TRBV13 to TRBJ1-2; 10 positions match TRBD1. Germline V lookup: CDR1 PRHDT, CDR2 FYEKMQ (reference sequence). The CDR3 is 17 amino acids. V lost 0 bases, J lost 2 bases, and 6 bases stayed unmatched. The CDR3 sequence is CASSLGGQGTLNYGYTF. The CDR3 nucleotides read TGTGCCAGCAGCTTAGGGGGACAGGGGACATTAAACTATGGCTACACCTTC.

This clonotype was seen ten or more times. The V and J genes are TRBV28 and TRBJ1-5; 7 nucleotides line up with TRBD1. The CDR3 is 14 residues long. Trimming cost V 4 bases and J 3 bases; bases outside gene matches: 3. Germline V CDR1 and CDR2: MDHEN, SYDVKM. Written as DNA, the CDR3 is TGTGCCAGCAGTTCCGGGACAGCCAATCAGCCCCAGCATTTT. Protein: CASSSGTANQPQHF.

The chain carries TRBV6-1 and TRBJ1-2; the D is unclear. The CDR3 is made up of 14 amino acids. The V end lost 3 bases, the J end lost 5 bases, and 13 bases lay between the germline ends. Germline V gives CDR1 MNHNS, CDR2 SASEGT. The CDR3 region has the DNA TGTGCCAGCAGTGACGGCGGGGAAGGATATGGCTACACCTTC. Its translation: CASSDGGEGYGYTF.

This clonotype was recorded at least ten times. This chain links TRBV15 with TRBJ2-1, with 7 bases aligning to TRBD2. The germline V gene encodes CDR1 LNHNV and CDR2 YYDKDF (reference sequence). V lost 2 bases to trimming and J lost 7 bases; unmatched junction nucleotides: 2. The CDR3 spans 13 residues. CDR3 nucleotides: TGTGCCACCAGCAGAATTAGCGGGAATGAGCAGTTCTTC. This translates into CATSRISGNEQFF.

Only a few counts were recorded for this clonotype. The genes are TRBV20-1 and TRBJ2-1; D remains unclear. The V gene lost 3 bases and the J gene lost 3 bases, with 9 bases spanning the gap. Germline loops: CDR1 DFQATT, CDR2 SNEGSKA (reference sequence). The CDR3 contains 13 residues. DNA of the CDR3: TGCAGTGCTAGTTTACCGATCTACAATGAGCAGTTCTTC. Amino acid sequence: CSASLPIYNEQFF.

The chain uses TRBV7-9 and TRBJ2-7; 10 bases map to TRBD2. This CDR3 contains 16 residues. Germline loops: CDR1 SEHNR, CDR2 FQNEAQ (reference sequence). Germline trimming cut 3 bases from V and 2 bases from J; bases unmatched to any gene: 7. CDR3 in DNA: TGTGCCAGCAGCTTCCCCCTAGCGGGAGCCCCCTACGAGCAGTACTTC. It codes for CASSFPLAGAPYEQYF.

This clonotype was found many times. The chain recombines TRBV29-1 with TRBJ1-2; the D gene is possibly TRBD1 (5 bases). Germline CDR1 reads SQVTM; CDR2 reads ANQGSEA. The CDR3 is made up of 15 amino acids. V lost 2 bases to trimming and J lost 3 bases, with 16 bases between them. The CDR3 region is CSVEIRAGVDYGYTF. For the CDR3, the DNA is TGCAGCGTTGAAATCAGGGCCGGTGTGGACTATGGCTACACCTTC.

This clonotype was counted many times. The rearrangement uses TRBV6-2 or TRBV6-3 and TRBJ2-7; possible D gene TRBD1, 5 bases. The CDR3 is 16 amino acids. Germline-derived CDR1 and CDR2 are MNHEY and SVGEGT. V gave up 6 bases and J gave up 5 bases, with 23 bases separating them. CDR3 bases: TGTGCCAGCAGACAGGCACTCGGTCGTAGAGGAGACGAGCAGTACTTC. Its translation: CASRQALGRRGDEQYF.

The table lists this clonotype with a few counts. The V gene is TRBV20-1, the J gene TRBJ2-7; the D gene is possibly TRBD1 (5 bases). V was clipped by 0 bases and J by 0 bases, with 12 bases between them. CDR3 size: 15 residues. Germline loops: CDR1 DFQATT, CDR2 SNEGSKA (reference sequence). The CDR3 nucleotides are TGCAGTGCTAGAGATCCCCAGGGCAACTCCTACGAGCAGTACTTC. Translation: CSARDPQGNSYEQYF.

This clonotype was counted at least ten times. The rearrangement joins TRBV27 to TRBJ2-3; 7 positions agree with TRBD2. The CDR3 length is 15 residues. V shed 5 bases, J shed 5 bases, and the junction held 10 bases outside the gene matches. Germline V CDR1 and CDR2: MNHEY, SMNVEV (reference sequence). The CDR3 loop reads CASSPNSGLRDTQYF. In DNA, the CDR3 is TGTGCCAGCAGTCCCAATAGCGGGTTAAGAGATACGCAGTATTTT.

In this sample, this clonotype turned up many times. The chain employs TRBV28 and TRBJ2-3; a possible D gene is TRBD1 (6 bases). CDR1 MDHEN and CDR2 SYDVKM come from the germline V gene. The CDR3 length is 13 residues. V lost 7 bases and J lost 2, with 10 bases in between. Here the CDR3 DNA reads TGTGCCAGCACCCTGGGGGCCACAGATACGCAGTATTTT. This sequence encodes CASTLGATDTQYF.

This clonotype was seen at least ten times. DNA for the CDR3: TGTGCCAGCAGCTTACCTCGGGAGGAGAGCACCGGGGAGCTGTTTTTT. It is translated as CASSLPREESTGELFF. The J gene is TRBJ2-2, the V gene TRBV7-9; the match to TRBD2 covers 7 bases. The CDR3 runs 16 residues. The V gene's germline CDR1 is SEHNR and CDR2 FQNEAQ (reference sequence). V lost 2 bases and J lost 4; bases outside the gene matches: 7.

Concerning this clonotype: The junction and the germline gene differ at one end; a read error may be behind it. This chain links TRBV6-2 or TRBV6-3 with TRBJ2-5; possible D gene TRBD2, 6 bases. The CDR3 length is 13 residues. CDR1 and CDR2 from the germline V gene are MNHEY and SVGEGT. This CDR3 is CVSSSAGQETQYF. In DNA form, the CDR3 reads TGTGTCAGCAGTTCGGCGGGGCAAGAGACCCAGTACTTC.

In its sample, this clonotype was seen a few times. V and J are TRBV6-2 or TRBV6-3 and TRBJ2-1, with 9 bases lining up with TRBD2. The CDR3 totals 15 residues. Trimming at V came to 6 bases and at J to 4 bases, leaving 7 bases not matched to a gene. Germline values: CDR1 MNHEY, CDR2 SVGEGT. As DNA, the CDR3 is TGTGCCAGCAGAAACATAGCGGGAGCTTACAATGAGCAGTTCTTC. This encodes CASRNIAGAYNEQFF.

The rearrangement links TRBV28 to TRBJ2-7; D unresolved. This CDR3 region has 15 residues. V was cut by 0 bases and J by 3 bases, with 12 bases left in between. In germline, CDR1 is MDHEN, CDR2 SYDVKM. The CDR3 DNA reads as TGTGCCAGCAGTTTATGGGACCCCGAAGACTACGAGCAGTACTTC. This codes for CASSLWDPEDYEQYF.

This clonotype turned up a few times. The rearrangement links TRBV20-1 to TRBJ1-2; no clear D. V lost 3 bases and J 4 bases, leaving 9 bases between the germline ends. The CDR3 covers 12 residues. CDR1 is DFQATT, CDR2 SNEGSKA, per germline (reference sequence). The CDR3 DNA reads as TGCAGTGCTAGGACCGACACCTATGGCTACACCTTC. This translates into CSARTDTYGYTF.

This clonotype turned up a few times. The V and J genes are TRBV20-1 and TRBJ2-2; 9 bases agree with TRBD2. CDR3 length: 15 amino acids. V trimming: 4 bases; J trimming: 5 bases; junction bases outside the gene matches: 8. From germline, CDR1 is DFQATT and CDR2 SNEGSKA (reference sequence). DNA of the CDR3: TGCAGTGCTAAAAATAGCGGGAGAGAGACCGGGGAGCTGTTTTTT. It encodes CSAKNSGRETGELFF.

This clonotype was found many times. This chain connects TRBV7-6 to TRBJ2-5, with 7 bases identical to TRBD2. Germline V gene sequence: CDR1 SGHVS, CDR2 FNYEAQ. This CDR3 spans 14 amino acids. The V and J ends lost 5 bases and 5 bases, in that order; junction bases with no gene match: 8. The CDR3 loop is CASSPARGSETQYF. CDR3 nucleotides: TGTGCCAGCAGCCCGGCGCGGGGGAGCGAGACCCAGTACTTC.

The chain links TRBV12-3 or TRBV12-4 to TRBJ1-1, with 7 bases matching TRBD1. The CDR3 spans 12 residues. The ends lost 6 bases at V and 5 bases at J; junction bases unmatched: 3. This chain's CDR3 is CASRPQGTEAFF. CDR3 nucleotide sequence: TGTGCCAGCAGGCCACAGGGGACTGAAGCTTTCTTT.

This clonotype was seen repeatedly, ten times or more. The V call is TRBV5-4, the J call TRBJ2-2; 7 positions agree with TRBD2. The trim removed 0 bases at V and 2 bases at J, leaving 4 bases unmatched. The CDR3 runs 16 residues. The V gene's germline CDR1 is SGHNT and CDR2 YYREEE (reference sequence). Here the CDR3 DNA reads TGTGCCAGCAGCTTGGGAGGGAGGGCCAACACCGGGGAGCTGTTTTTT. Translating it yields CASSLGGRANTGELFF.

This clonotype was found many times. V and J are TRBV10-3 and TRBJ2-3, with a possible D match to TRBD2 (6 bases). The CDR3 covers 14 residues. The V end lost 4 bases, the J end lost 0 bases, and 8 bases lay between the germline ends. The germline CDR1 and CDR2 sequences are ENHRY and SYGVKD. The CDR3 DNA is TGTGCCATCAGTGGGGGACTCAGCACAGATACGCAGTATTTT. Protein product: CAISGGLSTDTQYF.